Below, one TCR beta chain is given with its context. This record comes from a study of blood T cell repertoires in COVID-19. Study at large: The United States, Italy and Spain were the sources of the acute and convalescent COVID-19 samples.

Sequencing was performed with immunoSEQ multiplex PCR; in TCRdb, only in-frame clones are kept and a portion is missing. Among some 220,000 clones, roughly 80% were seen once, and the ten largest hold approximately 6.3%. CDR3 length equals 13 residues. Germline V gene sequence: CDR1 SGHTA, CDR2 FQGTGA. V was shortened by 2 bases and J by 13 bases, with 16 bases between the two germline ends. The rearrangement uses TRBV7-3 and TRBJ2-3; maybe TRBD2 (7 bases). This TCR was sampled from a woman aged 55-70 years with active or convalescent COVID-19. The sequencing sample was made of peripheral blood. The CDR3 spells CASSLLGGGHEYF. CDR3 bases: TGTGCCAGCAGCTTATTGGGAGGGGGTCACGAGTATTTT.